This T cell receptor (beta chain) came from a study of cytomegalovirus exposure and HLA in healthy donors. Points from the study as a whole: V- and J-gene trimming in TCR beta was tied to a missense DCLRE1C variant by an analysis performed later. Among TCR beta chains, those listed as cytomegalovirus-associated numbered around 160. Several of the most significant clusters appeared linked to common viral pathogens, based on a later analysis.

The PCR was carried out with 60 Vbeta primers and 13 Jbeta primers. Sequenced by immunoSEQ multiplex PCR; TCRdb stores in-frame clones only, minus some. The listing records 110,000 to 150,000 clones. This CDR3 region has 13 residues. V was clipped by 5 bases and J by 1 base, with 8 bases between them. Germline V lookup: CDR1 SEHNR, CDR2 FQNEAQ (reference sequence). Notes on this clone: Its antigen is currently unknown. Other DNA sequences in the sample encode the same CDR3.

The chain has TRBV7-9 and TRBJ1-1; tentatively, D is TRBD1 (5 bases). Sequencing was done on a sample of PBMCs. The receptor's source is a woman aged 18-35 years in good health and CMV-seronegative. CDR3 amino acids: CASSLTGNTEAFF. In DNA, the CDR3 is TGTGCCAGCAGCCTTACAGGGAACACTGAAGCTTTCTTT.